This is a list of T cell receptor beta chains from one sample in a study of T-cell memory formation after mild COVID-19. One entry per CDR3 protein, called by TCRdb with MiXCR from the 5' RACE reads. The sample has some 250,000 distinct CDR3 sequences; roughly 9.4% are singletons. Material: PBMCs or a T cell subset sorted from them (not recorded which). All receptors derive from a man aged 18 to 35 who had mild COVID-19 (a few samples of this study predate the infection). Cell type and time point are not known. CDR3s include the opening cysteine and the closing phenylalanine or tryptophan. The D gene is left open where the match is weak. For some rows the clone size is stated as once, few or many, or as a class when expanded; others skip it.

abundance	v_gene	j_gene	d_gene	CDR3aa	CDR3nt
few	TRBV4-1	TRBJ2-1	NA	CASSHFVTPKNEQFF	TGCGCCAGCAGCCATTTCGTCACCCCGAAAAATGAGCAGTTCTTC
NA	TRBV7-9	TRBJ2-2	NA	CASSLFGSGGELFF	TGTGCCAGCAGCTTATTCGGGAGCGGCGGGGAGCTGTTTTTT
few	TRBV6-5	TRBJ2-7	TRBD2	CASSQRENFHEQYF	TGTGCCAGCAGTCAGCGGGAAAACTTCCACGAGCAGTACTTC
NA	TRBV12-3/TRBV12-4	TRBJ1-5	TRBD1	CASSTGQGGNQPQHF	TGTGCCAGCAGTACGGGACAGGGAGGAAATCAGCCCCAGCATTTT
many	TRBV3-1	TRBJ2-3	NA	CASSQEGRSTDTQYF	TGTGCCAGCAGCCAAGAAGGAAGGAGTACAGATACGCAGTATTTT
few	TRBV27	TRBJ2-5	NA	CASSTDLETQYF	TGTGCCAGCAGTACCGACTTGGAGACCCAGTACTTC
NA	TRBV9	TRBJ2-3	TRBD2	CASSEQPGLAGWDTQYF	TGTGCCAGCAGCGAACAGCCGGGACTAGCGGGGTGGGATACGCAGTATTTT
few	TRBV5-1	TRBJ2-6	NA	CASSLAGSGANVLTF	TGCGCCAGCAGCCTTGCGGGCTCTGGGGCCAACGTCCTGACTTTC
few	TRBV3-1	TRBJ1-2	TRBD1	CASSQGRTGAYGYTF	TGTGCCAGCAGCCAAGGCCGGACAGGGGCCTATGGCTACACCTTC
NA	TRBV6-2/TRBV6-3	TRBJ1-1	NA	CASTYPGEAGAFF	TGTGCCAGCACCTATCCTGGGGAAGCTGGGGCTTTCTTT
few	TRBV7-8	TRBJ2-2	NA	CASSLGTLGELFF	TGTGCCAGCAGCTTAGGGACACTCGGGGAGCTGTTTTTT
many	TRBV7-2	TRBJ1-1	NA	CASSLIGGLYTEAFF	TGTGCCAGCAGCTTAATCGGGGGGCTTTACACTGAAGCTTTCTTT
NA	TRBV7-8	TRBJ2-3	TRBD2	CASSLLAGVADTQYF	TGTGCCAGCAGCTTACTAGCGGGGGTTGCAGATACGCAGTATTTT
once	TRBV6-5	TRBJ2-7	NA	CASSYSRATYEQYF	TGTGCCAGCAGTTACTCCAGAGCGACCTACGAGCAGTACTTC
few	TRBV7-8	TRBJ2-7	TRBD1	CASSSPGQDSYEQYF	TGTGCCAGCAGCTCACCCGGACAGGACTCCTACGAGCAGTACTTC
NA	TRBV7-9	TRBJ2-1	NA	CASSKRGSSYNEQFF	TGTGCCAGCAGCAAGAGGGGGAGCTCCTACAATGAGCAGTTCTTC
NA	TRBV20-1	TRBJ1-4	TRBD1	CSARSRQGLYEKLFF	TGCAGTGCTAGAAGTAGACAGGGTCTTTATGAAAAACTGTTTTTT
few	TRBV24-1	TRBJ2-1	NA	CATSERDLEQFF	TGTGCCACCAGTGAACGGGATCTTGAGCAGTTCTTC
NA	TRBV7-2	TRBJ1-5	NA	CASSLRKIGAYPNQPQHF	TGTGCCAGCAGCCTACGAAAGATTGGGGCCTACCCGAATCAGCCCCAGCATTTT
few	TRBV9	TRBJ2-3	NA	CASSVSGLQGDTQYF	TGTGCCAGCAGCGTATCCGGGTTACAGGGTGATACGCAGTATTTT
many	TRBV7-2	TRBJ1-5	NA	CASSFATENQPQHF	TGTGCCAGCAGCTTCGCGACAGAAAATCAGCCCCAGCATTTT
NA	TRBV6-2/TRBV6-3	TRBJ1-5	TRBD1	CASRRPGTGVNQPQHF	TGTGCCAGCAGGAGACCCGGGACAGGGGTCAATCAGCCCCAGCATTTT
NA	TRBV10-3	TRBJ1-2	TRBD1	CAIRDSRGLGGYTF	TGTGCCATCAGGGACAGCAGGGGGCTTGGTGGCTACACCTTC
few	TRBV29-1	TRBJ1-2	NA	CSTRQADYGYTF	TGCAGCACACGCCAGGCCGACTATGGCTACACCTTC
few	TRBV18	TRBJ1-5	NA	CASSPSTSSNQPQHF	TGTGCCAGCTCACCGTCCACTTCTAGCAATCAGCCCCAGCATTTT
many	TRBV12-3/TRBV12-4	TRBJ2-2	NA	CASSLFAGELFF	TGTGCCAGCAGTTTATTCGCCGGGGAGCTGTTTTTT
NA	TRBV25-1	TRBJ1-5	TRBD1	CASSEYHRGQPQHF	TGTGCCAGCAGTGAATATCACAGGGGTCAGCCCCAGCATTTT
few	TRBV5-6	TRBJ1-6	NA	CASSLSGQPLYNSPLHF	TGTGCCAGCAGCTTGTCCGGACAGCCTCTCTATAATTCACCCCTCCACTTT
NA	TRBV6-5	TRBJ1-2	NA	CASRGEVGYTF	TGTGCCAGCAGAGGGGAGGTTGGCTACACCTTC
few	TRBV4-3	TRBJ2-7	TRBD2	CASSRELAGVYEQYF	TGCGCCAGCAGCCGCGAGCTAGCGGGGGTCTACGAGCAGTACTTC
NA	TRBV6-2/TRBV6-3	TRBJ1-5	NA	CASSYWTQLLSNQPQHF	TGTGCCAGCAGTTACTGGACCCAGCTTCTATCCAATCAGCCCCAGCATTTT
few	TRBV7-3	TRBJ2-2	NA	CASSLNGGGELFF	TGTGCCAGCAGCTTAAACGGTGGCGGGGAGCTGTTTTTT
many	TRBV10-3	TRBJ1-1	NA	CAIRGFGPNTEAFF	TGTGCCATCAGGGGGTTTGGGCCCAACACTGAAGCTTTCTTT
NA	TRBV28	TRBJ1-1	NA	CASRSYLGEAFF	TGTGCCAGCAGATCTTATCTGGGTGAAGCTTTCTTT
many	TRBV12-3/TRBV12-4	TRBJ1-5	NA	CASTDPAAGYTSGNQPQHF	TGTGCCAGCACCGATCCCGCTGCAGGGTACACATCAGGCAATCAGCCCCAGCATTTT
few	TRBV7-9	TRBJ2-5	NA	CASSLKKAQYF	TGTGCCAGCAGCTTAAAGAAGGCCCAGTACTTC
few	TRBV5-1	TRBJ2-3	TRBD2	CASSFPSGGGQYF	TGCGCCAGCAGCTTTCCTAGCGGGGGGGGCCAGTATTTT
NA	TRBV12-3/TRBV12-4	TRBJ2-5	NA	CASSPPKLLLQQETQYF	TGTGCCAGCAGTCCCCCGAAGTTACTACTCCAACAGGAGACCCAGTACTTC
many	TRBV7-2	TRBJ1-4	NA	CASSLQGSTNEKLFF	TGCGCCAGCAGCCTTCAGGGGTCAACTAATGAAAAACTGTTTTTT
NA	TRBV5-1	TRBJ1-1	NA	CASKGDGNTEAFF	TGCGCCAGCAAAGGAGACGGTAACACTGAAGCTTTCTTT
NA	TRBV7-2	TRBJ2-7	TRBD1	CASSPDRGSSYEQYF	TGTGCCAGCAGCCCGGACAGGGGGAGCTCCTACGAGCAGTACTTC
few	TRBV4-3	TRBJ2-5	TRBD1	CASSLEPGQGETQYF	TGCGCCAGCAGCCTTGAACCGGGACAGGGAGAGACCCAGTACTTC
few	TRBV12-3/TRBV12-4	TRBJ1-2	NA	CASSLTALYGYTF	TGTGCCAGCAGTTTGACAGCGCTCTATGGCTACACCTTC
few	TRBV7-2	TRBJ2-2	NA	CASSPILAPGGELFF	TGTGCCAGCAGCCCTATCCTCGCTCCGGGCGGGGAGCTGTTTTTT
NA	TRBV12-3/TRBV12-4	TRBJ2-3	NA	CASSLGWAGTDTQYF	TGTGCCAGCAGTTTGGGATGGGCGGGCACAGATACGCAGTATTTT